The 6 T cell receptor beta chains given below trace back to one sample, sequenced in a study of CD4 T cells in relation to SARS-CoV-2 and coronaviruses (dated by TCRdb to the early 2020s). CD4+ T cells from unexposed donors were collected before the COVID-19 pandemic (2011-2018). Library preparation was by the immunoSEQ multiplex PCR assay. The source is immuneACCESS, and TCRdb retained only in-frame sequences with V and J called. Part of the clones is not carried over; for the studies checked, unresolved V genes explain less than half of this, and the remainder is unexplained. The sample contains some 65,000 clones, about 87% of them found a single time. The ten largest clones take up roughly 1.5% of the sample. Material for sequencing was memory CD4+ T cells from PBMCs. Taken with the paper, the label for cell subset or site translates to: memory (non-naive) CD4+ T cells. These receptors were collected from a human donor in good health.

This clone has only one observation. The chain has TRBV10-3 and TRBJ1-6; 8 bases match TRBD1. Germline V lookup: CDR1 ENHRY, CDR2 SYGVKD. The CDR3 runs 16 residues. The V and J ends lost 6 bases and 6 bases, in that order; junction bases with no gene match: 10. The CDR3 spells CAISNGIQGGNSPLHF. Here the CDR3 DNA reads TGTGCCATCAGCAATGGGATACAGGGGGGTAATTCACCCCTCCACTTT.

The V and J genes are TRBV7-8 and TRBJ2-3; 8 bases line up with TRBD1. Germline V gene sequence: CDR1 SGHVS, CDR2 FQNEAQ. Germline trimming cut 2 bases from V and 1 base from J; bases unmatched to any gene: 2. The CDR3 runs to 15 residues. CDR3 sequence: CASSLQGAGTDTQYF. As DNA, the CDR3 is TGTGCCAGCAGCTTACAGGGGGCAGGCACAGATACGCAGTATTTT.

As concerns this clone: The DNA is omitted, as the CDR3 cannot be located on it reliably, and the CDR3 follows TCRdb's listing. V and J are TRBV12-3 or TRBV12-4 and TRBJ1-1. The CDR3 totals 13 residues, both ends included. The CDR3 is CASSFWEWAEAFF.

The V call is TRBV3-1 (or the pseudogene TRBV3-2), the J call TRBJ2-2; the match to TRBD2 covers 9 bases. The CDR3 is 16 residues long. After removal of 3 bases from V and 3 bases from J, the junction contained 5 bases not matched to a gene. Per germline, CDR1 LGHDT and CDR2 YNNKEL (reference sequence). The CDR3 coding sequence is TGTGCCAGCAGCCACCCGCGGGAGGGATACACCGGGGAGCTGTTTTTT. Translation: CASSHPREGYTGELFF.

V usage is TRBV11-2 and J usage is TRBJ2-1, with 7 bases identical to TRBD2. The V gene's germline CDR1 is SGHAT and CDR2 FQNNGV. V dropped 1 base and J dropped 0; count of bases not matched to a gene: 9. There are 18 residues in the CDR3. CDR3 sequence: CASSLVVAGQPSYNEQFF. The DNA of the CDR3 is TGTGCCAGCAGCTTAGTTGTAGCGGGCCAACCCTCCTACAATGAGCAGTTCTTC.

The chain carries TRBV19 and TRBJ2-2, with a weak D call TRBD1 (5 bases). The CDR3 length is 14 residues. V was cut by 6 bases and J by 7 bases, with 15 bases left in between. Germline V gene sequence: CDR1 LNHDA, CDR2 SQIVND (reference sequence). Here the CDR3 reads CASRPQGENGELFF. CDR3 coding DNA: TGTGCCAGTAGGCCTCAGGGCGAGAACGGGGAGCTGTTTTTT.